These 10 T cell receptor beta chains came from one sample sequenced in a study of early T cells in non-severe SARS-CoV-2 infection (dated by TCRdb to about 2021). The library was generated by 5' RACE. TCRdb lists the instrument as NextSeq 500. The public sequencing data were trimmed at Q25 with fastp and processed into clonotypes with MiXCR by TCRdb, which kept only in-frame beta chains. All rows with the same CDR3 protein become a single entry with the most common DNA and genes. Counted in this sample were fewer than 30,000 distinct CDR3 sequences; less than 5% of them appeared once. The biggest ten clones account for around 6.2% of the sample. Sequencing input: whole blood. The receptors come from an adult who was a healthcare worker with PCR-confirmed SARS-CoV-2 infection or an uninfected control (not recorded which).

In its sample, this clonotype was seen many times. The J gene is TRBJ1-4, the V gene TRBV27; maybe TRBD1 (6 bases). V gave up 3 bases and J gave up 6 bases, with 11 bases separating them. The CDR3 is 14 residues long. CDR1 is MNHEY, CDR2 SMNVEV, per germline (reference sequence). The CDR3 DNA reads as TGTGCCAGCAGTTTGTTCAGGGGTGATGAAAAACTGTTTTTT. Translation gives CASSLFRGDEKLFF.

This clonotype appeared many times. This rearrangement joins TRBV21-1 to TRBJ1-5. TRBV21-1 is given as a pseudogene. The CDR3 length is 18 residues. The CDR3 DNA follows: TGTGCCAGCAGCAAAGGTGGGCCGGTCCGGAAGCGAGTTCAGCCCCAGCATTTT. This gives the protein CASSKGGPVRKRVQPQHF.

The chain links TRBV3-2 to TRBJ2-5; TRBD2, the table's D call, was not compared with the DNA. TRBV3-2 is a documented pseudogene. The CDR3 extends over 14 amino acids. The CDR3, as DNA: TGTGCCAGCAGCTTCCGGACCGGGAGGGAGACCCAGTACTTC. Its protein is CASSFRTGRETQYF.

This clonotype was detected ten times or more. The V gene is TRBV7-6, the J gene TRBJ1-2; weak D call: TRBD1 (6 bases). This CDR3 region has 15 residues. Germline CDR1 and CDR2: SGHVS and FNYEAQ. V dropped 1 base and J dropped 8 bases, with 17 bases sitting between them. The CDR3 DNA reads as TGTGCCAGCAGCTTAGACGAACAGGGAGGAGGGGGCTACACCTTC. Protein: CASSLDEQGGGGYTF.

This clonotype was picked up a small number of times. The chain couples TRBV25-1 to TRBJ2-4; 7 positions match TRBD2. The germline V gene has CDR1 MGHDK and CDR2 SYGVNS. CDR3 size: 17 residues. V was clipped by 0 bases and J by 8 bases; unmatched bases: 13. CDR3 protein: CASSEYAGVGVGDIQYF. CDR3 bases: TGTGCCAGCAGTGAATACGCGGGAGTGGGTGTTGGGGACATTCAGTACTTC.

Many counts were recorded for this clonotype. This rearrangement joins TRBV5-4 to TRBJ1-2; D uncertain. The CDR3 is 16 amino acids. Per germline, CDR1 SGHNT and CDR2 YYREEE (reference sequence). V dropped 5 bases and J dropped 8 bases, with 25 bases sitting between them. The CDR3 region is CASSSNFQYGVRGYTF. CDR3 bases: TGTGCCAGCAGTTCGAACTTTCAGTATGGGGTGAGGGGCTACACCTTC. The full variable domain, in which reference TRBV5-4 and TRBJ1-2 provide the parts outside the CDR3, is ETGVTQSPTHLIKTRGQQVTLRCSSQSGHNTVSWYQQALGQGPQFIFQYYREEENGRGNFPPRFSGLQFPNYSSELNVNALELDDSALYLCASSSNFQYGVRGYTFGSGTRLTVV.

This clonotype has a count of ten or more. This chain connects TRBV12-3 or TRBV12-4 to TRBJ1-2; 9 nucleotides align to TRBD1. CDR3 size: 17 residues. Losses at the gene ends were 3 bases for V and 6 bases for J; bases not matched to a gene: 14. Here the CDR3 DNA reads TGTGCCAGCAGTTTCGGTTTCACCGGGACAGGGAACCATGGCTACACCTTC. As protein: CASSFGFTGTGNHGYTF.

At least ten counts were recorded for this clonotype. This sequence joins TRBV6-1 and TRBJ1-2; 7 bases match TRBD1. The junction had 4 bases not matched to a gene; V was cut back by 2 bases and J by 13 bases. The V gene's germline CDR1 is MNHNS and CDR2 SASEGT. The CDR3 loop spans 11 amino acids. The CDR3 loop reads CASSETGAATF. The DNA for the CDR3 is TGTGCCAGCAGTGAAACAGGGGCCGCCACCTTC.

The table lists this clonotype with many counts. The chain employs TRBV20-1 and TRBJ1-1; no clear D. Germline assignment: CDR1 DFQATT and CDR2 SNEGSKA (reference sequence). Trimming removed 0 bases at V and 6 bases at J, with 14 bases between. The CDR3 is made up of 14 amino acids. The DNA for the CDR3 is TGCAGTGCTAGAGACCCTACGCGCGGTCCTGAAGCTTTCTTT. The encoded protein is CSARDPTRGPEAFF.

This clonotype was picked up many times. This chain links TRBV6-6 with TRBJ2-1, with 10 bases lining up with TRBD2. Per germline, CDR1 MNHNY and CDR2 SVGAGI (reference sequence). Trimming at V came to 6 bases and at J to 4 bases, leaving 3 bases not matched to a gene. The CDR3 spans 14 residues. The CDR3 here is CASRDSGRYNEQFF. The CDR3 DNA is TGTGCCAGCAGGGATAGCGGGAGGTACAATGAGCAGTTCTTC.